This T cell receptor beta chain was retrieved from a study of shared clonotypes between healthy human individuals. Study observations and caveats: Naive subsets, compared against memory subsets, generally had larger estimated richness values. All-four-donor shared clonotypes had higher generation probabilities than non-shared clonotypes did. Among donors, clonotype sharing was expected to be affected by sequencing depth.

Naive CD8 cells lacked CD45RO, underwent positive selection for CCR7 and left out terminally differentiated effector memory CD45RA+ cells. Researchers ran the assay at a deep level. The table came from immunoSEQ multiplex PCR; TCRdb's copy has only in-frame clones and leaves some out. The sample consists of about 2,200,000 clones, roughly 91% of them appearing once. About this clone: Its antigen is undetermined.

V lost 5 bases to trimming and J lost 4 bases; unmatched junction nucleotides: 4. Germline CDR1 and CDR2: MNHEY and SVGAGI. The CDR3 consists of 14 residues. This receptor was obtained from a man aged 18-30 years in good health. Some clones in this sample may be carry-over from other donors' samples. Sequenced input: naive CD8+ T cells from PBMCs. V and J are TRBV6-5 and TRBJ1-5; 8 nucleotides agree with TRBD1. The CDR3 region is CASSHRQGNQPQHF. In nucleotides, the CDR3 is TGTGCCAGCAGTCACCGACAGGGGAATCAGCCCCAGCATTTT.